Sequencing of this T cell receptor beta chain was carried out in a study of blood T cells in healthy people across ages. This CDR3 is 14 amino acids long. The V and J ends lost 4 bases and 4 bases, in that order; junction bases with no gene match: 6. Primed by a sample-barcoded 5' primer and a J-beta primer mix, a second PCR proceeded for roughly 7 to 11 cycles. MiXCR, run by TCRdb on the 5' RACE reads, gives a single entry per CDR3 protein. The sample consists of more than 900,000 distinct CDR3 sequences, less than 25% of them appearing once. The people who gave samples were healthy Caucasians from Russia, aged roughly 6 to 90. The study isolated at least 6 million PBMCs from each sample. The same data also contributed to another study, on T cells of mothers and their children. As reported in that work: It was found that thymic selection shapes TCR recombination output similarly in related and unrelated pairs. It was related mother-child pairs that showed slightly higher overlap than unrelated pairs, without reaching significance.

The chain joins TRBV12-3 or TRBV12-4 to TRBJ2-5; 7 bases are a match to TRBD1. Sequenced input: blood. The source of this sequence is a girl aged 2-10 years in good health. The CDR3 bases are TGTGCCAGCAGTTCACAGGGGTTAGTAGAGACCCAGTACTTC. Encoded protein: CASSSQGLVETQYF.